This TCR beta chain was found in a study of OX40 agonist ivuxolimab in advanced cancers. The wider study: Recorded diagnoses for dose-escalation patients were hepatocellular carcinoma, melanoma, renal cell or head and neck cancer. Points from the study as a whole: Partial responders at 0.1-3.0 mg/kg had among the lowest clonal expansion.

The data were produced by immunoSEQ multiplex PCR, yet TCRdb's version contains in-frame clones alone and is incomplete. The repertoire holds 80,000 or so clones, more than 80% seen once, with approximately 2.3% in the top ten. This clone appeared a few times. What it binds is not known. CDR1 and CDR2 from the germline V gene are SGDLS and YYNGEE. The CDR3 totals 14 residues. Trimming took off 2 bases at V and 4 bases at J, with 12 bases between the two ends. This chain connects TRBV9 to TRBJ2-5; D gene uncertain. This receptor was identified in an adult with an advanced solid tumor such as melanoma, head and neck, liver or kidney cancer. The sample in question was CD4+ or CD8+ T cells sorted from blood, obtained in a trial of the OX40 agonist ivuxolimab. CDR3 bases: TGTGCCAGCAGCGTCCCGGGCATAGGAGAGACCCAGTACTTC. The encoded protein is CASSVPGIGETQYF.